The 27 T cell receptor beta chains below all came from one sample that was sequenced in a study of beta chain features in type 1 diabetes. The authors reverse transcribed all of the isolated RNA, so sequencing captured expressed TCRB transcripts. Method: immunoSEQ multiplex PCR; TCRdb's copy keeps in-frame clones and lacks some. The data contain hundreds of thousands of clones, roughly 12% of them singletons. Sequencing input: naive CD4+ T cells from blood. These receptors were taken from a man aged 18 to 30 in good health.

This clone appeared once. The chain recombines TRBV4-3 with TRBJ2-4; the D is unclear. This CDR3 is 15 amino acids long. Trimming removed 1 base at V and 0 bases at J, with 7 bases between. Germline CDR1 LGHNA, CDR2 YSLEER. CDR3 amino acids: CASSQGSLAKNIQYF. CDR3 nucleotides: TGCGCCAGCAGCCAAGGCAGTCTAGCCAAAAACATTCAGTACTTC.

This chain joins TRBV7-9 and TRBJ2-1; 10 bases align to TRBD1. The ends lost 4 bases at V and 5 bases at J; junction bases unmatched: 5. The CDR3 totals 15 residues. Germline V gene data show CDR1 as SEHNR and CDR2 as FQNEAQ (reference sequence). As DNA, the CDR3 is TGTGCCAGCAGCTCGGGACAGGGGATTCACAATGAGCAGTTCTTC. Translating it yields CASSSGQGIHNEQFF.

This rearrangement joins TRBV19 to TRBJ2-1, with a tentative D call TRBD2 (5 bases). This CDR3 has 15 amino acids. V lost 5 bases, J lost 3 bases, and 14 bases lay in between. Germline CDR1 reads LNHDA; CDR2 reads SQIVND (reference sequence). The CDR3: CASSPRPGLYNEQFF. As DNA, the CDR3 is TGTGCCAGTAGTCCCCGGCCCGGACTCTACAATGAGCAGTTCTTC. Full variable domain (missing parts from reference TRBV19 and TRBJ2-1): DGGITQSPKYLFRKEGQNVTLSCEQNLNHDAMYWYRQDPGQGLRLIYYSQIVNDFQKGDIAEGYSVSREKKESFPLTVTSAQKNPTAFYLCASSPRPGLYNEQFFGPGTRLTVL.

Notes on this clone: This sample also contains other DNA sequences that code for the same CDR3. V gene TRBV18 combines with J gene TRBJ2-5; no clear D. Per the germline V gene, CDR1 is KGHSH and CDR2 is LQKENI. Trimming removed 0 bases at V and 5 bases at J, with 4 bases between. The length of the CDR3 is 12 residues. CDR3 residues: CASSPPSETQYF. CDR3 bases: TGTGCCAGCTCACCACCGAGTGAGACCCAGTACTTC. Looking up the rest from reference TRBV18 and TRBJ2-5 gives the full variable domain: NAGVMQNPRHLVRRRGQEARLRCSPMKGHSHVYWYRQLPEEGLKFMVYLQKENIIDESGMPKERFSAEFPKEGPSILRIQQVVRGDSAAYFCASSPPSETQYFGPGTRLLVL.

The chain uses TRBV6-1 and TRBJ2-5, with D hard to call. Between the trimmed V and J ends, which lost 4 bases and 2 bases, there was a span of 8 bases. The CDR3 spans 13 residues. Germline assignment: CDR1 MNHNS and CDR2 SASEGT. The CDR3 protein is CASSAGQQETQYF. For the CDR3, the DNA is TGTGCCAGCAGTGCAGGTCAGCAAGAGACCCAGTACTTC.

This clone was counted a few times. This chain links TRBV28 with TRBJ2-1; TRBD2 agrees at 12 bases. The CDR3 covers 19 residues. Germline V gene lookup returns CDR1 MDHEN and CDR2 SYDVKM. J was trimmed by 0 bases and V by 2 bases; bases with no gene match: 8. CDR3 in DNA: TGTGCCAGCAGTTTAGGTACTAGCGGGAGGTGGGGCTCCTACAATGAGCAGTTCTTC. Translated, it gives CASSLGTSGRWGSYNEQFF. Based on the CDR3 plus reference TRBV28 and TRBJ2-1, the full variable domain is DVKVTQSSRYLVKRTGEKVFLECVQDMDHENMFWYRQDPGLGLRLIYFSYDVKMKEKGDIPEGYSVSREKKERFSLILESASTNQTSMYLCASSLGTSGRWGSYNEQFFGPGTRLTVL.

This rearrangement joins TRBV7-9 to TRBJ1-1; a possible D gene is TRBD1 (6 bases). Germline CDR1 SEHNR, CDR2 FQNEAQ (reference sequence). The length of the CDR3 is 16 residues. The ends were cut back, 7 bases at V and 5 bases at J, with 23 bases in the middle. CDR3 protein: CASIPRGGLARTEAFF. DNA of the CDR3: TGTGCCAGCATCCCCCGGGGGGGGCTTGCTAGAACTGAAGCTTTCTTT.

This clone was seen more than once but under ten times. The chain has TRBV7-9 and TRBJ2-3; 7 bases match TRBD1. The trim removed 5 bases at V and 2 bases at J, leaving 13 bases unmatched. The CDR3 is made up of 17 amino acids. Germline V gives CDR1 SEHNR, CDR2 FQNEAQ (reference sequence). This CDR3 reads CASSISSGQLHTDTQYF. CDR3 DNA: TGTGCCAGCAGCATCTCATCGGGACAGCTACACACAGATACGCAGTATTTT.

V and J are TRBV10-3 and TRBJ1-1, with D possibly matching TRBD1 (5 bases). This CDR3 contains 16 residues. CDR1 and CDR2 (germline): ENHRY, SYGVKD. V lost 5 bases and J lost 4, with 20 bases in between. The CDR3 nucleotides are TGTGCCATCAGTCGACAGTTGGAGTGGGTCGGCACTGAAGCTTTCTTT. The encoded protein is CAISRQLEWVGTEAFF.

The rearrangement uses TRBV7-2 and TRBJ2-7; 9 bases are shared with TRBD1. CDR3 length: 15 amino acids. V was clipped by 5 bases and J by 1 base; unmatched bases: 6. CDR1 SGHTA and CDR2 FQGNSA come from the germline V gene. CDR3 amino acids: CASSEGQGGSYEQYF. CDR3 sequence (DNA): TGTGCCAGCAGCGAGGGACAGGGAGGATCCTACGAGCAGTACTTC.

The V and J genes are TRBV27 and TRBJ2-1; 7 nucleotides match TRBD2. V gave up 6 bases and J gave up 5 bases; unmatched junction bases: 13. The CDR3 has 16 amino acids. CDR1 and CDR2 from the germline V gene are MNHEY and SMNVEV (reference sequence). The CDR3 loop is CASSPIRGRAHNEQFF. CDR3 DNA: TGTGCCAGCAGCCCTATCCGAGGGAGGGCCCACAATGAGCAGTTCTTC.

V and J are TRBV5-6 and TRBJ2-3; 7 positions agree with TRBD2. The CDR3 totals 16 residues. The germline gives CDR1 SGHDT, CDR2 YYEEEE. The J segment lost 0 bases and the V segment lost 2 bases, leaving 6 bases of the junction unmatched. The CDR3 coding sequence is TGTGCCAGCAGCTTTACGGCTAGCGGAAGCACAGATACGCAGTATTTT. Amino acids: CASSFTASGSTDTQYF.

The rearrangement uses TRBV6-1 and TRBJ2-5; tentatively, D is TRBD2 (6 bases). Per germline, CDR1 MNHNS and CDR2 SASEGT. The V gene lost 3 bases and the J gene lost 6 bases, with 17 bases spanning the gap. The CDR3 has 15 amino acids. Here the CDR3 reads CASSDLGGPEQTQYF. For the CDR3, the DNA is TGTGCCAGCAGTGATCTGGGGGGACCCGAACAGACCCAGTACTTC.

This clone has a count of ten or more. Other nucleotide sequences in the sample specify the same CDR3. The chain links TRBV10-3 to TRBJ2-5; TRBD2 might be the D (5 bases). The V end lost 4 bases, the J end lost 5 bases, and 8 bases lay between the germline ends. CDR1 is ENHRY and CDR2 is SYGVKD in the germline V gene. The CDR3 consists of 12 residues. The CDR3 protein is CAISAGGETQYF. The CDR3 DNA reads as TGTGCCATCAGTGCGGGCGGGGAGACCCAGTACTTC.

This clone occurred a few times. The rearrangement joins TRBV5-1 to TRBJ2-7, with D perhaps TRBD1 (6 bases). The V gene's germline CDR1 is SGHRS and CDR2 YFSETQ. CDR3 length: 15 amino acids. V was trimmed by 0 bases and J by 3 bases, leaving 13 bases between them. CDR3 protein: CASSLVQGTYYEQYF. DNA for the CDR3: TGCGCCAGCAGCTTGGTACAGGGTACCTACTACGAGCAGTACTTC.

The sample holds a few counts of this clone. The gene calls are TRBV7-3 and TRBJ2-3; 7 bases agree with TRBD1. The CDR3 sequence is 14 residues long. Germline-derived CDR1 and CDR2 are SGHTA and FQGTGA. V was pared by 0 bases and J by 11 bases, with 8 bases of the junction left unmatched. This chain's CDR3 is CASSLTLLQGQQYF. The DNA of the CDR3 is TGTGCCAGCAGCTTAACATTGTTACAGGGGCAGCAGTATTTT.

With regard to this clone: A read error may account for a junction end that differs from germline. This chain's CDR3 is CASSSAGTDNEQFF. The CDR3 DNA follows: TGTGCTAGCAGCTCCGCCGGGACAGACAATGAGCAGTTCTTC. This rearrangement joins TRBV7-7 to TRBJ2-1, with 7 bases lining up with TRBD1. Per germline, CDR1 SSHAT and CDR2 FNYEAQ (reference sequence). This CDR3 comprises 14 residues. The full variable domain, its missing parts supplied by reference TRBV7-7 and TRBJ2-1, is GAGVSQSPRYKVTKRGQDVTLRCDPISSHATLYWYQQALGQGPEFLTYFNYEAQPDKSGLPSDRFSAERPEGSISTLTIQRTEQRDSAMYRCASSSAGTDNEQFFGPGTRLTVL.

This clone was detected a few times. The chain employs TRBV5-1 and TRBJ2-1; 9 bases align to TRBD2. CDR3 size: 16 residues. V dropped 0 bases and J dropped 2; count of bases not matched to a gene: 3. Germline V gene data show CDR1 as SGHRS and CDR2 as YFSETQ. The CDR3 region is CASSLGGGGAYNEQFF. The CDR3 DNA follows: TGCGCCAGCAGCTTGGGCGGCGGGGGGGCCTACAATGAGCAGTTCTTC.

In this sample, this clone turned up a few times. The chain couples TRBV19 to TRBJ1-5; 9 nucleotides agree with TRBD1. V was pared by 9 bases and J by 7 bases, with 10 bases of the junction left unmatched. Germline V CDR1 and CDR2: LNHDA, SQIVND (reference sequence). CDR3 length: 14 amino acids. CDR3 loop: CASSRTGAHQPQHF. DNA for the CDR3: TGTGCCAGCTCGAGGACAGGGGCACACCAGCCCCAGCATTTT.

J is TRBJ1-6 and V is TRBV18; TRBD1 matches at 7 bases. Per the germline V gene, CDR1 is KGHSH and CDR2 is LQKENI. J was trimmed by 7 bases and V by 5 bases; bases with no gene match: 5. The CDR3 extends over 14 amino acids. This CDR3 is CASSDREFNSPLHF. CDR3 sequence (DNA): TGTGCCAGCTCAGACAGGGAATTCAATTCACCCCTCCACTTT.

The CDR3 protein is CASSLVDGYTF. In nucleotides, the CDR3 is TGTGCCAGCAGCTTAGTCGATGGCTACACCTTC. The chain recombines TRBV7-9 with TRBJ1-2; the D is unclear. V was cut by 1 base and J by 6 bases, with 3 bases left in between. Germline CDR1 reads SEHNR; CDR2 reads FQNEAQ (reference sequence). CDR3 size: 11 residues.

The V gene is TRBV15, the J gene TRBJ1-1, with D unresolved. Looked up from germline, CDR1 is LNHNV and CDR2 is YYDKDF (reference sequence). The CDR3 totals 13 residues. V was trimmed by 4 bases and J by 1 base, leaving 7 bases between them. DNA of the CDR3: TGTGCCACCAGCATCCCCGGGAACACTGAAGCTTTCTTT. It yields the protein CATSIPGNTEAFF.

This clone appeared a few times. The chain uses TRBV11-2 and TRBJ2-7; 9 nucleotides agree with TRBD1. Trimming at V came to 4 bases and at J to 3 bases, leaving 10 bases not matched to a gene. The CDR3 has 16 residues. CDR1 and CDR2 from the germline V gene are SGHAT and FQNNGV. The CDR3 reads CASSSLRQGEYYEQYF. DNA for the CDR3: TGTGCCAGCAGCTCCCTCCGACAGGGGGAATACTACGAGCAGTACTTC.

Only a few counts were recorded for this clone. The chain uses TRBV15 and TRBJ2-7; 8 bases match TRBD1. V trimming: 8 bases; J trimming: 6 bases; junction bases outside the gene matches: 12. The CDR3 length is 14 residues. Germline CDR1 LNHNV, CDR2 YYDKDF (reference sequence). The CDR3 region is CATRKGDRFSEQYF. CDR3 coding DNA: TGTGCCACCCGAAAGGGGGACAGGTTCTCCGAGCAGTACTTC.

Worth noting for this clone: One end of the junction does not line up with germline, which may come from a read error. The chain carries TRBV7-6 and TRBJ2-3; D is unresolved. CDR3 size: 14 residues. The germline V gene encodes CDR1 SGHVS and CDR2 FNYEAQ. The CDR3 DNA sequence: TGTGCCAGCAGCTTAGCGCCCTTCCCTAGTGCCGTACATTTT. The encoded protein is CASSLAPFPSAVHF.

In DNA form, the CDR3 reads TGTGCCAGCAGCGAAGATCGGGATGAGCAGTTCTTC. This gives the protein CASSEDRDEQFF. The rearrangement links TRBV7-6 to TRBJ2-1; D is unclear. Germline CDR1 SGHVS, CDR2 FNYEAQ. Deletions cut 5 bases from V and 8 bases from J, with 10 bases between. This CDR3 spans 12 amino acids.

CDR3: CASSSRGQGDGYTF. The CDR3 bases are TGTGCCAGCAGCAGTCGAGGACAGGGGGATGGCTACACCTTC. The chain couples TRBV21-1 to TRBJ1-2; the table's D call of TRBD1 was not tested on the DNA. TRBV21-1 is a recognized pseudogene. CDR3 length equals 14 residues.